This T cell receptor beta chain was identified during a study of Ad26.COV2.S vaccination and SARS-CoV-2 variants. Study-wide findings and caveats: People who got the vaccine had more spike-specific TCR breadth than people who got placebo. TCR breadth and depth analyses may have underestimated total T cell responses.

Germline CDR1 reads SGHVS; CDR2 reads FNYEAQ. The CDR3 covers 15 residues. After removal of 4 bases from V and 0 bases from J, the junction contained 4 bases not matched to a gene. The repertoire was sequenced with immunoSEQ multiplex PCR; TCRdb's copy has only in-frame clones and lacks some. The sample has 350,000 to 450,000 clones; around nine tenths are singletons. About this clone itself: What it recognizes is unknown.

Stated treatment: roughly 19 received Ad26.COV2.S at low or high dose, single or two shots; 5 received placebo; per-sample allocation not given. On day 63 after the first injection, vaccine and placebo recipients gave samples. The material was peripheral blood, obtained in a trial of Ad26.COV2.S vaccine versus placebo. The source of this sequence is a person between 18 and 65 years old who received the Ad26.COV2.S COVID-19 vaccine or a placebo. This chain joins TRBV7-6 and TRBJ2-3; 7 bases match TRBD1. The CDR3 reads CASSYDRVSTDTQYF. The DNA of the CDR3 is TGTGCCAGCAGCTACGACAGGGTTAGCACAGATACGCAGTATTTT.